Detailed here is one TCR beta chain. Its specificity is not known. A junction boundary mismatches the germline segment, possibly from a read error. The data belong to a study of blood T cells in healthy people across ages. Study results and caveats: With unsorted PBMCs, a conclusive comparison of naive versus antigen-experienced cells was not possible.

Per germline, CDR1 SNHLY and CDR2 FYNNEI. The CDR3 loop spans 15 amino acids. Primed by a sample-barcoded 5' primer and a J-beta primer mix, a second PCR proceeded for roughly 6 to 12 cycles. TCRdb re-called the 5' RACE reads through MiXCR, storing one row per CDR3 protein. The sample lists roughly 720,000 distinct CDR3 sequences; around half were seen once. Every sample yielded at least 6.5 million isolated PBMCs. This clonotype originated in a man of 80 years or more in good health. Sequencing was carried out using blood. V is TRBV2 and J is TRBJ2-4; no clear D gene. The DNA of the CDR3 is TGTGCCAGCAGTGAACCCCTTGGGATCAAAAGCATTCAGTACTTC. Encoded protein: CASSEPLGIKSIQYF.